These T cell receptor beta chains were read from a single sample in a study of blood T cell repertoires in COVID-19. Clones were read by immunoSEQ multiplex PCR, and TCRdb kept only the in-frame ones, dropping some. The sample records 150,000 to 200,000 clones, around 84% being singletons. The material sequenced was PBMCs or T cells enriched from blood (not recorded which). These receptors were taken from a woman aged 30 to 39 who had been exposed to COVID-19. The CDR3 runs from the conserved cysteine through the conserved F or W. The D gene is left open where the match is weak. Rows may omit the clone size; those that give it use once, few, many or a size class.

V gene	clone size	J gene	D gene	CDR3 protein	CDR3 DNA
TRBV7-2	-	TRBJ2-3	-	CASGKGYFGDTQYF	TGTGCCAGCGGCAAGGGGTACTTCGGTGATACGCAGTATTTT
TRBV3-1/TRBV3-2	-	TRBJ2-2	-	CASSHHNTGELFF	TGTGCCAGCAGCCACCATAACACCGGGGAGCTGTTTTTT
TRBV5-6	-	TRBJ2-4	-	CASSLAGVYGEKENIQYF	TGTGCCAGCAGCTTAGCAGGGGTTTACGGGGAGAAGGAAAACATTCAGTACTTC
TRBV21-1	-	TRBJ2-7	-	CAEGTPPPDSYEQYF	TGTGCAGAGGGGACTCCTCCACCAGATTCCTACGAGCAGTACTTC
TRBV3-1/TRBV3-2	-	TRBJ2-7	-	CASSQGLLYEQYF	TGTGCCAGCAGCCAGGGACTTCTCTACGAGCAGTACTTC
TRBV14	few	TRBJ1-5	-	CASSQTGGQPQHF	TGTGCCAGCAGCCAAACGGGGGGTCAGCCCCAGCATTTT
TRBV6-1	many	TRBJ2-3	TRBD2	CASSETSGGADTQYF	TGTGCCAGCAGTGAGACTAGCGGGGGGGCAGATACGCAGTATTTT
TRBV13	-	TRBJ1-1	TRBD1	CASSLFRRGRNTEAFF	TGTGCCAGCAGCTTATTCCGGAGGGGGCGGAACACTGAAGCTTTCTTT
TRBV29-1	few	TRBJ2-5	-	CSPLVGGGETQYF	TGCAGCCCCTTGGTGGGAGGCGGGGAGACCCAGTACTTC
TRBV4-3	once	TRBJ1-1	-	CASSQGAGANTEAFF	TGCGCCAGCAGCCAAGGGGCAGGGGCTAACACTGAAGCTTTCTTT
TRBV9	-	TRBJ1-4	-	CASSGFGQNNEKLFF	TGTGCCAGCAGCGGATTCGGACAGAATAATGAAAAACTGTTTTTT
TRBV5-1	once	TRBJ2-2	-	CASSSRRGNTGELFF	TGCGCCAGCAGCTCGAGACGGGGAAACACCGGGGAGCTGTTTTTT
TRBV6-5	once	TRBJ1-1	TRBD1	CASTRTGESAEAFF	TGTGCCAGCACCCGGACAGGGGAAAGTGCTGAAGCTTTCTTT
TRBV10-1	-	TRBJ1-3	TRBD1	CASSQGTAGNTIYF	TGCGCCAGCTCACAGGGGACGGCTGGAAACACCATATATTTT
TRBV7-8	-	TRBJ2-1	TRBD2	CASSLARLASNEQFF	TGTGCCAGCAGCTTAGCCCGACTAGCGAGCAATGAGCAGTTCTTC
TRBV9	-	TRBJ2-7	-	CASSVDGGGEQYF	TGTGCCAGCAGCGTAGATGGCGGAGGCGAGCAGTACTTC
TRBV2	-	TRBJ1-2	TRBD1	CASSEAGRGAGYTF	TGTGCCAGCAGTGAAGCTGGCAGGGGGGCTGGCTACACCTTC
TRBV9	-	TRBJ2-6	TRBD1	CASSGAGTGYPSGANVLTF	TGTGCCAGCAGCGGCGCCGGGACAGGGTACCCATCTGGGGCCAACGTCCTGACTTTC
TRBV18	-	TRBJ2-7	-	CASSPKAGFGYEQYF	TGTGCCAGCTCACCAAAGGCAGGGTTTGGCTACGAGCAGTACTTC
TRBV4-1	-	TRBJ1-4	-	CASSFIQGSQHEKLFF	TGCGCCAGCAGCTTTATTCAAGGGAGTCAGCATGAAAAACTGTTTTTT
TRBV6-4	-	TRBJ2-3	TRBD1	CASIRRDRGLRDTQYF	TGTGCCAGCATCCGCCGGGACAGGGGGCTAAGGGATACGCAGTATTTT
TRBV2	-	TRBJ1-2	TRBD1	CATKGPGTGAIGGGYTF	TGTGCCACCAAGGGACCCGGGACAGGGGCCATAGGGGGTGGCTACACCTTC
TRBV2	-	TRBJ1-1	-	CASSPQPDTEAFF	TGTGCCAGCAGCCCACAGCCAGACACTGAAGCTTTCTTT
TRBV19	-	TRBJ1-1	-	CASSLQGMNTEAFF	TGTGCCAGTAGCCTACAGGGAATGAACACTGAAGCTTTCTTT
TRBV3-1/TRBV3-2	-	TRBJ2-7	-	CASSIRGTYEQYF	TGTGCCAGCAGTATAAGGGGGACCTACGAGCAGTACTTC
TRBV19	-	TRBJ1-2	TRBD1	CASSTTGGAPGYTF	TGTGCCAGTAGCACGACAGGGGGCGCCCCTGGCTACACCTTC
TRBV5-4	-	TRBJ1-2	-	CASSHEENYGYTF	TGTGCCAGCAGCCACGAAGAGAACTATGGCTACACCTTC
TRBV7-9	-	TRBJ2-1	-	CASSLLWSRDNEQFF	TGTGCCAGCAGCTTGTTGTGGTCCCGGGACAATGAGCAGTTCTTC
TRBV4-1	-	TRBJ1-6	TRBD1	CASSQGGTGGSPLHF	TGCGCCAGCAGCCAAGGTGGGACAGGGGGTTCACCCCTCCACTTT